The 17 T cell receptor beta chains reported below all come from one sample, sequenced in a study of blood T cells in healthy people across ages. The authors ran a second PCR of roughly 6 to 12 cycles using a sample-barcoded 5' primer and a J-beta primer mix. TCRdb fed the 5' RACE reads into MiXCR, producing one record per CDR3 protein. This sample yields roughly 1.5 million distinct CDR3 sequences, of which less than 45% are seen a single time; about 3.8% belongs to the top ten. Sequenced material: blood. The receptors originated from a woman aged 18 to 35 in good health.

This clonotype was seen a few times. CDR3 residues: CASRGQTENIQYF. The CDR3 nucleotides read TGTGCCAGCAGAGGCCAGACAGAAAACATTCAGTACTTC. The rearrangement uses TRBV28 and TRBJ2-4; D is perhaps TRBD1 (5 bases). CDR3 length: 13 residues. CDR1 MDHEN and CDR2 SYDVKM come from the germline V gene. V was pared by 6 bases and J by 5 bases, with 11 bases between.

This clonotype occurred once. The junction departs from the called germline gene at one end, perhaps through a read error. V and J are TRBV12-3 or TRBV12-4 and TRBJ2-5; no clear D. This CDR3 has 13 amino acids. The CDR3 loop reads CAGSPSPRETQYF. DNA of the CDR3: TGTGCCGGCAGTCCAAGCCCGAGAGAGACCCAGTACTTC.

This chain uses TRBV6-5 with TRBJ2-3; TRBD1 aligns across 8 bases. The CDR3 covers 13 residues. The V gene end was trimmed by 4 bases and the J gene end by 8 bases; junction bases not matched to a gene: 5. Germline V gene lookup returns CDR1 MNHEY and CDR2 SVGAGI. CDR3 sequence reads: CASSSQGEATQYF. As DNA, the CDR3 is TGTGCCAGCAGTTCACAGGGGGAAGCTACGCAGTATTTT.

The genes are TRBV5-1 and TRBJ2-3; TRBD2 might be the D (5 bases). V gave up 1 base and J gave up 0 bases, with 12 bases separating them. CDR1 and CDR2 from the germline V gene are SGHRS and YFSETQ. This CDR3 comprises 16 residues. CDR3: CASSLTGKASTDTQYF. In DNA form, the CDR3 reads TGCGCCAGCAGCTTGACGGGAAAGGCGAGCACAGATACGCAGTATTTT.

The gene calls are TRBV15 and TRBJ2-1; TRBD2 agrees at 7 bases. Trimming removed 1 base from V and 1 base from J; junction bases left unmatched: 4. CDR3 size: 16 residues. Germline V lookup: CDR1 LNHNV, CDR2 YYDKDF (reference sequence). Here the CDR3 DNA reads TGTGCCACCAGCAGAGGATTCGGGGGGTCCTACAATGAGCAGTTCTTC. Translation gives CATSRGFGGSYNEQFF.

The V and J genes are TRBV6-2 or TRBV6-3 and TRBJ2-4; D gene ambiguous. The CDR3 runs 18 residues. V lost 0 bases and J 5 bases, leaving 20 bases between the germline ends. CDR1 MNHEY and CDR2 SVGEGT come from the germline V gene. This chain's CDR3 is CASSYSPHGPSRQNIQYF. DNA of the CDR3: TGTGCCAGCAGTTACTCACCGCACGGCCCAAGCCGTCAAAACATTCAGTACTTC.

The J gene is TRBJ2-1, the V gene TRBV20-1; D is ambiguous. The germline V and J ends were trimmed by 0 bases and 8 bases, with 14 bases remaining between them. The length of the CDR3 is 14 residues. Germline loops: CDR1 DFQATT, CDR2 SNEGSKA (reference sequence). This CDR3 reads CSARDPGLRHEQFF. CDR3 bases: TGCAGTGCTAGAGATCCCGGGTTGCGCCATGAGCAGTTCTTC.

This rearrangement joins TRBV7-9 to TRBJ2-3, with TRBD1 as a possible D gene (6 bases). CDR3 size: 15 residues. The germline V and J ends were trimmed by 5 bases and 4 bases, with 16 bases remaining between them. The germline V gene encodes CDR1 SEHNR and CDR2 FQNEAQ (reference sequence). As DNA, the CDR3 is TGTGCCAGCAGCATCTACCAGACAGGTTCAGATACGCAGTATTTT. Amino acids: CASSIYQTGSDTQYF.

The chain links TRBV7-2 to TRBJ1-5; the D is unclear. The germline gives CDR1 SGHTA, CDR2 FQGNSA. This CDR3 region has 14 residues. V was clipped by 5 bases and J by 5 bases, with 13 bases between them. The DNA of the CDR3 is TGTGCCAGCAGCGTAGTGGTGGGTGATCAGCCCCAGCATTTT. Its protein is CASSVVVGDQPQHF.

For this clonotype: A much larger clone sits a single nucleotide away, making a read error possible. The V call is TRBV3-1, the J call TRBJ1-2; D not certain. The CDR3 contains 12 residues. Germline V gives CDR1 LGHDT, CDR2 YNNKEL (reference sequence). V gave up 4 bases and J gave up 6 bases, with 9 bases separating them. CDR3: CASSLLVHGYTF. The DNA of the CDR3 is TGTGCCAGCAGCCTCCTTGTCCATGGCTACACCTTC.

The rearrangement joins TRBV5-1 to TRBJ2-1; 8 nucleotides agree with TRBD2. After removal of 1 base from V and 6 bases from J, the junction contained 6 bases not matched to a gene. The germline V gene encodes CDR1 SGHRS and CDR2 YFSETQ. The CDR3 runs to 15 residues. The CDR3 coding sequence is TGCGCCAGCAGCTTGTCGCGAGCGGGAGCCAATGAGCAGTTCTTC. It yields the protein CASSLSRAGANEQFF.

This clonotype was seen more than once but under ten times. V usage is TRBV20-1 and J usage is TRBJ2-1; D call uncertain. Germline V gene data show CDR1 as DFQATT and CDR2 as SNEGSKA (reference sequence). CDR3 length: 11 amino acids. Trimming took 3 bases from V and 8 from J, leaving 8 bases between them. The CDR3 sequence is CSASEWDEQFF. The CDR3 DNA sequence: TGCAGTGCTAGTGAGTGGGATGAGCAGTTCTTC.

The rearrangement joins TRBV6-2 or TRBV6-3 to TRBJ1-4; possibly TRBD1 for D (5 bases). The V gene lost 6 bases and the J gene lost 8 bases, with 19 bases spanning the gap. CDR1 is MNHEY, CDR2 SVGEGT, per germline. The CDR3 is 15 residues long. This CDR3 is CASRLHQGVREKLFF. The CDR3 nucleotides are TGTGCCAGCAGGTTACATCAGGGAGTTCGCGAAAAACTGTTTTTT.

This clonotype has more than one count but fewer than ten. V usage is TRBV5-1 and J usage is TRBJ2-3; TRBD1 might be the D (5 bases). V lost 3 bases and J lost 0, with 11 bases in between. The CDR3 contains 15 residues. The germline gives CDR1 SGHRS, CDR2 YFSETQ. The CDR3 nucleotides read TGCGCCAGCAGCTGGCGACAGCGAAGCACAGATACGCAGTATTTT. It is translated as CASSWRQRSTDTQYF.

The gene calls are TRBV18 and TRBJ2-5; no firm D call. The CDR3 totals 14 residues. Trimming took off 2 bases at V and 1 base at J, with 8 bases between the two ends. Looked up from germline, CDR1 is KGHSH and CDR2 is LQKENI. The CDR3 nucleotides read TGTGCCAGCTCACCATCACAGTCCCAAGAGACCCAGTACTTC. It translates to CASSPSQSQETQYF.

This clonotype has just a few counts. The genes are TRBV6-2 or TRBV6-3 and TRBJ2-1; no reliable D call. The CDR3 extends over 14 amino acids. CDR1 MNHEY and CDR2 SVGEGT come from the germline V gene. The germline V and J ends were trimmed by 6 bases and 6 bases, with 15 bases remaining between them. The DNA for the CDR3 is TGTGCCAGCAGAGGCCAAAGGGTGGGCAATGAGCAGTTCTTC. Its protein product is CASRGQRVGNEQFF.

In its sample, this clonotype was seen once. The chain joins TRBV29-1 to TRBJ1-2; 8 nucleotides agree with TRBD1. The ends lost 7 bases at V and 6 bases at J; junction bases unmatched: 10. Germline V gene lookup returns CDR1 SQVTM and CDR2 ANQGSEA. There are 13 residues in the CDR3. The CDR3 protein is CSARRQGANGYTF. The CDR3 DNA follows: TGCAGCGCCCGAAGGCAGGGGGCGAATGGCTACACCTTC.